This T cell receptor beta chain came from a study of T cells after yellow fever vaccination (dated by TCRdb to about 2019). About the investigation overall: The SMART-Seq v4 Ultra Low Input RNA kit was used to prepare libraries from fractions with low cell numbers. Bulk PBMC replicates and cell subsets were isolated from blood drawn at multiple timepoints before and after both primary and secondary immunization. To follow T-cell clones before and after both primary and booster YFV17D yellow fever vaccination, bulk TCR alpha and beta repertoires underwent longitudinal sequencing. Two healthy male donors made up the cohort, one aged 18 to 30 years and the other aged 30 to 40 years. Results the study describes overall, beyond this receptor: Because the study included only two donors, the extent to which the findings can be generalized is limited. Computational filtering was required because FACS-sorted repertoires could contain abundant contaminating clonotypes from the bulk population. Most clones expanded after primary vaccination (96% of CD4 and 88% of CD8) were re-detected after the booster, suggesting that broad memory maintenance occurred. Compared with the primary T-cell response, the secondary T-cell response was weaker but faster, peaking on day 5 rather than day 15. A small fraction of clonotypes appeared in both the CD4 and CD8 compartments, likely as a result of convergent recombination.

Germline trimming: 5 bases from V, 1 base from J; junction bases outside gene matches: 9. From the germline V gene (reference sequence), CDR1 is LNHDA and CDR2 is SQIVND. Its CDR3 holds 17 amino acids, cysteine through phenylalanine. Here the CDR3 DNA is all that survives: 51 bases in frame from base 1. Sequencing used an Illumina NovaSeq 6000. Synthesis of TCR cDNA relied on 5'RACE template switching, a step that introduced a universal primer site along with unique molecular identifiers. Priming of cDNA synthesis was performed from both the TCR alpha and TCR beta constant segments. Library amplification involved two PCR steps, and the second step added sample barcodes and sequencing adapters. Libraries were sequenced on Illumina HiSeq 2500 (2x100 bp) or NovaSeq (2x150 bp). The authors' analysis ran thus. MIGEC was used to demultiplex reads and collapse the reads into UMI consensus sequences, and MiXCR was used for V(D)J alignment. Using edgeR on replicate PBMC samples, clonotypes were called vaccine-responding if FDR was below 0.01 and the log2 fold change was above 5 up to day 15. Bulk clonotypes were assigned CD4 or CD8 identity according to which sequenced CD4 or CD8 repertoire held them at higher abundance. The public reads were quality trimmed at Q25 with fastp and then assembled into clones with MiXCR by TCRdb, keeping productive beta chains. All rows with the same CDR3 protein become a single entry with the most common DNA and genes. These V and J calls rely on TCRdb rather than the paper's analysis. In this sample the table shows some 300,000 distinct CDR3 sequences, roughly 10% of which occur a single time. The top ten constitute around 3.2% of the sample.

Read against the paper, the sample's treatment or condition label means: live attenuated yellow fever vaccine strain. PBMCs were isolated from peripheral blood using a standard Ficoll-Paque protocol. Dynabeads CD4 and CD8 positive selection kits were used to isolate the CD4 and CD8 T-cell fractions. TriZol was used to extract RNA from bulk PBMCs, CD4 and CD8 fractions, and dextramer-positive and dextramer-negative fractions. Of note for this clonotype: No cognate antigen has been identified for it. No quality values exist for individual bases; no much larger clone is one base distant.

The sequenced sample was CD4+ T cells sorted from PBMCs, obtained 45 days after the yellow fever booster vaccination. This receptor was obtained from a man aged 18 to 35 who received the YFV17D yellow fever vaccine. The chain couples TRBV19 to TRBJ2-3; 10 of the junction bases match TRBD2. The CDR3 protein sequence reads: CASSAFLLAGGTDTQYF. The DNA sequence is given as TGTGCCAGTAGTGCTTTTCTCCTAGCGGGGGGCACAGATACGCAGTATTTT.